Below are 2 T cell receptor beta chains sequenced from a single sample in a study of CXCR3-negative and CXCR3-positive naive CD8 T cells. Whole-study findings and limits: CXCR3-positive naive cells carried more hydrophobic TRB CDR3s than CXCR3-negative naive cells did.

Their specific antigens are unknown. UMI labels and 5' RACE were used to prepare the TRB cDNA libraries. TCRdb reprocessed the 5' RACE reads and reports one entry per CDR3 protein, with no DNA. This listing includes about 85,000 distinct CDR3 sequences. The sequencing input was naive CXCR3+ CD8+ T cells from blood. Subset of the sample: CD45RO-CCR7+CD27+CD95- naive CD8+ T cells expressing CXCR3 (TNR3+). All receptors come from a human donor in good health. Some clones in this sample may be carry-over from other donors' samples.

V is TRBV19 and J is TRBJ2-7; the TRBD2 assignment by TCRdb is unverifiable without DNA. The CDR3 is 15 residues long. Germline CDR1 and CDR2: LNHDA and SQIVND (reference sequence). CDR3 sequence reads: CASSIGGLAATEQYF.

The chain recombines TRBV28 with TRBJ2-7; as DNA is missing, the TRBD2 call by TCRdb cannot be tested. The CDR3 extends over 15 amino acids. CDR1 and CDR2 (germline): MDHEN, SYDVKM. The CDR3 sequence is CASRPVAGAIYEQYF.